The 30 T cell receptor beta chains below were found in one sample sequenced in a study of shared clonotypes between healthy human individuals. Data came from immunoSEQ multiplex PCR; TCRdb stores just in-frame clones and leaves some out. The sample lists 2 million to 2.5 million clones, over 85% occurring once. Sequencing used naive CD4+ T cells from PBMCs. Subset in this sample: CD45RA+ positively selected. These receptors came from a man younger than 30 in good health. Some clones in this sample may be carry-over from other donors' samples.

The rearrangement links TRBV7-9 to TRBJ1-2; 8 bases fit TRBD1. Trimming removed 1 base from V and 8 bases from J; junction bases left unmatched: 12. The germline CDR1 and CDR2 sequences are SEHNR and FQNEAQ (reference sequence). The CDR3 totals 16 residues. For the CDR3, the DNA is TGTGCCAGCAGCTTAGAAACAGGGGGACGGCACGGAGGCTACACCTTC. Protein: CASSLETGGRHGGYTF.

The chain uses TRBV30 and TRBJ2-7, with a weak D call TRBD1 (6 bases). This CDR3 has 13 residues. V shed 3 bases and J shed 2 bases, with 11 bases lying between them. From germline, CDR1 is GTSNPN and CDR2 SVGIG (reference sequence). CDR3 bases: TGTGCCTGGAGGGCGAGGACAGCCTACGAGCAGTACTTC. Its translation: CAWRARTAYEQYF.

The chain combines TRBV5-6 with TRBJ2-5; 11 bases fit TRBD1. Germline V gene lookup returns CDR1 SGHDT and CDR2 YYEEEE. V lost 3 bases and J lost 2; bases outside the gene matches: 15. This CDR3 is 19 amino acids long. The CDR3 DNA is TGTGCCAGCAGCTCGAGGGTGGACAGGGGGCGAATGTTACAAGAGACCCAGTACTTC. It is translated as CASSSRVDRGRMLQETQYF.

V gene TRBV5-1 combines with J gene TRBJ1-4; the match to TRBD1 covers 7 bases. With 4 bases clipped from V and 8 bases from J, the junction kept 8 bases outside the gene matches. Looked up from germline, CDR1 is SGHRS and CDR2 is YFSETQ. The CDR3 runs 14 residues. CDR3 protein: CASSATGIPEKLFF. Written as DNA, the CDR3 is TGCGCCAGCAGCGCGACAGGGATACCGGAAAAACTGTTTTTT.

Only a few counts were recorded for this clone. The chain couples TRBV2 to TRBJ1-2; D unclear. The CDR3 runs 13 residues. Germline-derived CDR1 and CDR2 are SNHLY and FYNNEI. Trimming stripped 6 bases from V and 4 bases from J, with 12 bases between. CDR3 amino acids: CASSVGKFYGYTF. CDR3 DNA sequence: TGTGCCAGCAGCGTAGGGAAGTTCTATGGCTACACCTTC.

This clone was recorded only once. The J gene is TRBJ2-1, the V gene TRBV12-5; possibly TRBD1 for D (5 bases). Trimming cost V 0 bases and J 5 bases, with 20 bases left between them. CDR1 and CDR2 from the germline V gene are LGHNT and FRNRAP. This CDR3 comprises 18 residues. The chain's CDR3 is CASGLVLGQRGFNNEQFF. DNA of the CDR3: TGTGCTAGTGGTTTGGTACTGGGGCAAAGAGGTTTTAACAATGAGCAGTTCTTC.

The chain combines TRBV15 with TRBJ1-1, with unresolved D. This CDR3 comprises 14 residues. Trimming pared 5 bases from V and 11 bases from J, leaving 21 bases between. Germline CDR1 is LNHNV and CDR2 is YYDKDF (reference sequence). This CDR3 is CATSPPPGAGGAFF. In nucleotides, the CDR3 is TGTGCCACCAGCCCACCGCCGGGTGCCGGTGGGGCTTTCTTT. Complete variable domain (other parts from reference TRBV15 and TRBJ1-1): DAMVIQNPRYQVTQFGKPVTLSCSQTLNHNVMYWYQQKSSQAPKLLFHYYDKDFNNEADTPDNFQSRRPNTSFCFLDIRSPGLGDTAMYLCATSPPPGAGGAFFGQGTRLTVV.

V gene TRBV14 combines with J gene TRBJ2-7, with D unresolved. Looked up from germline, CDR1 is SGHDN and CDR2 is FVKESK. The CDR3 sequence is 15 residues long. Trimming removed 5 bases at V and 0 bases at J, with 14 bases between. The DNA for the CDR3 is TGTGCCAGCAGCGGGTGGGTCCGGAGCTCCTACGAGCAGTACTTC. Its protein is CASSGWVRSSYEQYF.

The chain is built from TRBV5-1 and TRBJ2-5, with D possibly matching TRBD1 (7 bases). With 4 bases removed from V and 2 bases from J, the gap between germline ends came to 15 bases. Germline lookup yields CDR1 SGHRS and CDR2 YFSETQ. This CDR3 is built from 15 residues. This CDR3 is CASSLTGRRQETQYF. The CDR3 DNA reads as TGCGCCAGCAGCCTGACAGGGAGGCGGCAAGAGACCCAGTACTTC.

CDR3 sequence (DNA): TGTGCCAGCAGCTTAGCGCGAGTGGGTGGCCCGAACACTGAAGCTTTCTTT. It translates to CASSLARVGGPNTEAFF. The chain employs TRBV7-6 and TRBJ1-1; D remains ambiguous. The germline V gene has CDR1 SGHVS and CDR2 FNYEAQ. V lost 0 bases to trimming and J lost 1 base, with 15 bases between them. This CDR3 has 17 amino acids.

This chain connects TRBV15 to TRBJ1-5; 8 bases agree with TRBD1. The CDR3 totals 21 residues. J lost 0 bases, V lost 1 base, and 17 bases had no gene match. In germline, CDR1 is LNHNV, CDR2 YYDKDF (reference sequence). In nucleotides, the CDR3 is TGTGCCACCAGCAGAGGCGTATGGGCCAGGGGGCCTTTTTATAGCAATCAGCCCCAGCATTTT. Residues: CATSRGVWARGPFYSNQPQHF.

The chain carries TRBV5-1 and TRBJ2-5; D ambiguous. Looked up from germline, CDR1 is SGHRS and CDR2 is YFSETQ. V lost 4 bases to trimming and J lost 2 bases, with 15 bases between them. The CDR3 consists of 15 residues. This CDR3 is CASSRVVSQQETQYF. DNA of the CDR3: TGCGCCAGCAGCCGGGTGGTGTCCCAACAAGAGACCCAGTACTTC.

About this clone: Other DNA sequences within the sample encode an identical CDR3. The rearrangement uses TRBV11-1 and TRBJ2-7, with D perhaps TRBD1 (6 bases). The length of the CDR3 is 14 residues. Looked up from germline, CDR1 is SGHAT and CDR2 is FQDESV (reference sequence). V lost 4 bases and J lost 2, with 12 bases in between. The CDR3 here is CASSSQGTAYEQYF. In nucleotides, the CDR3 is TGTGCCAGCAGCTCACAGGGTACGGCCTACGAGCAGTACTTC.

V gene TRBV5-4 combines with J gene TRBJ1-1; no reliable D call. The V and J ends lost 3 bases and 6 bases respectively, with 15 bases between them. The CDR3 has 14 residues. CDR1 SGHNT and CDR2 YYREEE come from the germline V gene (reference sequence). The CDR3 DNA follows: TGTGCCAGCAGCTCCCGGGCCCGGGAACCTGAAGCTTTCTTT. Protein sequence: CASSSRAREPEAFF. The whole variable domain, filled in from reference TRBV5-4 and TRBJ1-1, reads ETGVTQSPTHLIKTRGQQVTLRCSSQSGHNTVSWYQQALGQGPQFIFQYYREEENGRGNFPPRFSGLQFPNYSSELNVNALELDDSALYLCASSSRAREPEAFFGQGTRLTVV.

The count of this clone is one. The rearrangement links TRBV5-1 to TRBJ2-5; TRBD2 matches at 9 bases. CDR1 SGHRS and CDR2 YFSETQ come from the germline V gene. The trim removed 1 base at V and 2 bases at J, leaving 3 bases unmatched. This CDR3 is built from 15 residues. The CDR3 sequence: CASSLNLAGQETQYF. The CDR3 bases are TGCGCCAGCAGCTTGAACCTAGCGGGGCAAGAGACCCAGTACTTC.

J is TRBJ2-5 and V is TRBV6-1; a possible D gene is TRBD1 (7 bases). Germline CDR1 is MNHNS and CDR2 is SASEGT. CDR3 length: 16 residues. V lost 3 bases and J lost 5, with 19 bases in between. The CDR3 DNA follows: TGTGCCAGCAGTGACCAGGGGGGACGTCTGGGGGAGACCCAGTACTTC. Protein sequence: CASSDQGGRLGETQYF.

The J gene is TRBJ2-1, the V gene TRBV5-1; 7 nucleotides line up with TRBD1. Germline-derived CDR1 and CDR2 are SGHRS and YFSETQ. This CDR3 contains 15 residues. Losses at the gene ends were 4 bases for V and 8 bases for J; bases not matched to a gene: 12. The CDR3 reads CASSKTGLGPHEQFF. Written as DNA, the CDR3 is TGCGCCAGCAGCAAGACAGGGTTGGGGCCCCATGAGCAGTTCTTC.

The chain combines TRBV2 with TRBJ1-3; TRBD1 is a possible D gene (5 bases). This CDR3 spans 12 amino acids. Germline loops: CDR1 SNHLY, CDR2 FYNNEI. The V and J ends lost 3 bases and 7 bases respectively, with 7 bases between them. The CDR3 protein is CASSDRANTIYF. The CDR3 DNA sequence: TGTGCCAGCAGTGACAGGGCTAACACCATATATTTT. Based on the CDR3 plus reference TRBV2 and TRBJ1-3, the full variable domain is EPEVTQTPSHQVTQMGQEVILRCVPISNHLYFYWYRQILGQKVEFLVSFYNNEISEKSEIFDDQFSVERPDGSNFTLKIRSTKLEDSAMYFCASSDRANTIYFGEGSWLTVV.

Regarding this clone: This CDR3 is also generated by other DNA sequences in the sample. V gene TRBV5-1 combines with J gene TRBJ1-2, with TRBD1 as a possible D gene (5 bases). Trimming shortened V by 2 bases and J by 2 bases, and 10 bases separated the two germline ends. This CDR3 has 14 residues. The germline gives CDR1 SGHRS, CDR2 YFSETQ. In DNA, the CDR3 is TGCGCCAGCAGCTTCGGGACGGGGAACTATGGCTACACCTTC. It yields the protein CASSFGTGNYGYTF.

The J gene is TRBJ1-5, the V gene TRBV28; D ambiguous. V lost 8 bases, J lost 3 bases, and 11 bases lay in between. The CDR3 covers 13 residues. Germline loops: CDR1 MDHEN, CDR2 SYDVKM. CDR3 residues: CASETPNNQPQHF. CDR3 bases: TGTGCCAGCGAAACACCTAACAATCAGCCCCAGCATTTT. The variable domain in full, completed from reference TRBV28 and TRBJ1-5, reads DVKVTQSSRYLVKRTGEKVFLECVQDMDHENMFWYRQDPGLGLRLIYFSYDVKMKEKGDIPEGYSVSREKKERFSLILESASTNQTSMYLCASETPNNQPQHFGDGTRLSIL.

The rearrangement uses TRBV4-1 and TRBJ2-2, with 7 bases identical to TRBD2. Looked up from germline, CDR1 is MGHRA and CDR2 is YSYEKL. This CDR3 is 18 amino acids long. Losses at the gene ends were 0 bases for V and 3 bases for J; bases not matched to a gene: 10. CDR3 bases: TGCGCCAGCAGCCAAGATCGGGCTAGCGGAGCGTACACCGGGGAGCTGTTTTTT. This translates into CASSQDRASGAYTGELFF.

Of note for this clone: One end of the junction fails to match germline, which may point to a read error. V is TRBV9 and J is TRBJ2-3; D is undetermined. The CDR3 consists of 12 residues. CDR1 and CDR2 (germline): SGDLS, YYNGEE. The CDR3 reads CASSAADRPISF. CDR3 coding DNA: TGTGCCAGCAGCGCCGCAGACCGACCGATATCTTTT.

This sequence joins TRBV2 and TRBJ1-2; 12 bases line up with TRBD1. The CDR3 contains 15 residues. Germline lookup yields CDR1 SNHLY and CDR2 FYNNEI. Trimming cost V 8 bases and J 6 bases; bases outside gene matches: 10. DNA of the CDR3: TGTGCCAGCTCCCTAGAGGGGACAGGGGGCGATGGCTACACCTTC. Protein sequence: CASSLEGTGGDGYTF.

V usage is TRBV6-6 and J usage is TRBJ2-7; D is undetermined. Germline CDR1 is MNHNY and CDR2 is SVGAGI (reference sequence). CDR3 length: 13 residues. The V end lost 4 bases, the J end lost 5 bases, and 12 bases lay between the germline ends. CDR3 nucleotides: TGTGCCAGCAGTTTAGACGGGCTCGACGAGCAGTACTTC. Residues: CASSLDGLDEQYF.

This chain joins TRBV30 and TRBJ1-5; D unclear. The CDR3 runs to 14 residues. Deletions cut 3 bases from V and 3 bases from J, with 12 bases between. Germline loops: CDR1 GTSNPN, CDR2 SVGIG (reference sequence). CDR3 region: CAWSDKGFNQPQHF. CDR3 in DNA: TGTGCCTGGAGCGACAAAGGTTTCAATCAGCCCCAGCATTTT. The variable domain in full, completed from reference TRBV30 and TRBJ1-5, reads SQTIHQWPATLVQPVGSPLSLECTVEGTSNPNLYWYRQAAGRGLQLLFYSVGIGQISSEVPQNLSASRPQDRQFILSSKKLLLSDSGFYLCAWSDKGFNQPQHFGDGTRLSIL.

This clone was detected only once. Different DNA sequences within this sample yield the same CDR3. The genes are TRBV30 and TRBJ1-1; possible D gene TRBD1, 6 bases. Trimming took off 4 bases at V and 1 base at J, with 13 bases between the two ends. The CDR3 loop spans 14 amino acids. Germline loops: CDR1 GTSNPN, CDR2 SVGIG (reference sequence). In nucleotides, the CDR3 is TGTGCCTGGACCACGGGGGGCTGGAACACTGAAGCTTTCTTT. This sequence encodes CAWTTGGWNTEAFF.

This chain uses TRBV28 with TRBJ1-1; D not certain. The CDR3 consists of 15 residues. The germline V gene encodes CDR1 MDHEN and CDR2 SYDVKM. V was cut by 3 bases and J by 0 bases, with 11 bases left in between. This chain's CDR3 is CASSLFRILNTEAFF. DNA of the CDR3: TGTGCCAGCAGTTTGTTTCGGATCTTGAACACTGAAGCTTTCTTT.

The J gene is TRBJ1-5, the V gene TRBV4-1; no reliable D call. This CDR3 is built from 16 residues. CDR1 and CDR2 from the germline V gene are MGHRA and YSYEKL. The ends were cut back, 0 bases at V and 1 base at J, with 10 bases in the middle. As DNA, the CDR3 is TGCGCCAGCAGCCAAGAGAGGGTGTCAAGCAATCAGCCCCAGCATTTT. The encoded protein is CASSQERVSSNQPQHF.

This clone has a handful of counts. The chain has TRBV7-9 and TRBJ1-1, with 8 bases lining up with TRBD1. Trimming took 1 base from V and 5 from J; bases not matched to a gene: 3. The CDR3 extends over 14 amino acids. Germline values: CDR1 SEHNR, CDR2 FQNEAQ (reference sequence). The CDR3 bases are TGTGCCAGCAGCTTAGGGACAGGGAGGACTGAAGCTTTCTTT. Amino acid sequence: CASSLGTGRTEAFF.

V is TRBV7-3 and J is TRBJ2-3; D not certain. This CDR3 contains 12 residues. Trimming took 8 bases from V and 3 from J, leaving 9 bases between them. The germline V gene has CDR1 SGHTA and CDR2 FQGTGA. CDR3 nucleotides: TGTGCCAGCTCGCCGGAAACAGATACGCAGTATTTT. The encoded protein is CASSPETDTQYF.